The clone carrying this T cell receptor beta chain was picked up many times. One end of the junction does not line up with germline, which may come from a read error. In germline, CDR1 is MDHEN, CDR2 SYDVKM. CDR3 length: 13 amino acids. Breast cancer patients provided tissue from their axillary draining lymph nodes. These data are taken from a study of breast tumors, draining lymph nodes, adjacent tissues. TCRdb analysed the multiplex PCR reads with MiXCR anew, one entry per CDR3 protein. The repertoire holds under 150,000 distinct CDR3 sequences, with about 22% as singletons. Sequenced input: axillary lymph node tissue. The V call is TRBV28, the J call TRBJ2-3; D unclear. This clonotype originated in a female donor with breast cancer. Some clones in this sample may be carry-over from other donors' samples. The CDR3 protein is CATSALDRDTQYF. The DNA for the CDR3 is TGTGCCACCAGTGCCTTAGACCGAGATACGCAGTATTTT.